These 22 T cell receptor beta chains were sequenced from one sample in a study of blood T cell repertoires in COVID-19. Assay: immunoSEQ multiplex PCR; the TCRdb copy retains only in-frame clones and omits some. The sample has around 97,000 clones, roughly 84% seen once. Sequencing was done on a sample of peripheral blood. All receptors derive from a human donor in a cohort sampled during active COVID-19.

This clone was found a few times. The chain couples TRBV7-8 to TRBJ2-7; maybe TRBD1 (6 bases). The V and J ends lost 5 bases and 5 bases respectively, with 13 bases between them. This CDR3 comprises 13 residues. Germline CDR1 and CDR2: SGHVS and FQNEAQ. CDR3 amino acids: CASSLPRQDEQYF. The CDR3, as DNA: TGTGCCAGCAGCCTCCCTCGACAGGACGAGCAGTACTTC.

Sample share makes this clone medium-sized. This sequence joins TRBV7-9 and TRBJ2-1, with 9 bases identical to TRBD1. Germline CDR1 reads SEHNR; CDR2 reads FQNEAQ (reference sequence). Trimming cost V 4 bases and J 6 bases; bases outside gene matches: 7. CDR3 length: 15 amino acids. CDR3 sequence: CASSSTGGQSNEQFF. The DNA of the CDR3 is TGTGCCAGCAGCTCTACAGGGGGCCAAAGCAATGAGCAGTTCTTC. The full variable domain, completed using reference TRBV7-9 and TRBJ2-1, is DTGVSQNPRHKITKRGQNVTFRCDPISEHNRLYWYRQTLGQGPEFLTYFQNEAQLEKSRLLSDRFSAERPKGSFSTLEIQRTEQGDSAMYLCASSSTGGQSNEQFFGPGTRLTVL.

The chain couples TRBV28 to TRBJ1-2; TRBD1 might be the D (6 bases). Germline V gene lookup returns CDR1 MDHEN and CDR2 SYDVKM. This CDR3 spans 16 amino acids. The germline V and J ends were trimmed by 7 bases and 0 bases, with 18 bases remaining between them. The CDR3 here is CASILGQPNTNYGYTF. CDR3 DNA sequence: TGTGCCAGCATCCTTGGACAGCCGAATACTAACTATGGCTACACCTTC.

CDR3 protein: CASSLTFSLSEQYF. The CDR3 nucleotides are TGTGCCAGCAGTTTAACGTTTTCTTTGAGCGAGCAGTACTTC. The chain couples TRBV28 to TRBJ2-7; D gene unclear. Germline assignment: CDR1 MDHEN and CDR2 SYDVKM. Trimming pared 2 bases from V and 6 bases from J, leaving 14 bases between. This CDR3 contains 14 residues.

V gene TRBV19 combines with J gene TRBJ1-1; 7 bases are a match to TRBD1. J gave up 7 bases and V 5 bases, and 1 base lay outside the gene matches. CDR3 length: 11 residues. Germline lookup yields CDR1 LNHDA and CDR2 SQIVND (reference sequence). The CDR3 DNA is TGTGCCAGTAGTTGGGACAGTGAAGCTTTCTTT. Its protein is CASSWDSEAFF.

This clone was seen more than once but under ten times. CDR3 region: CASSQASSGLSYEQYF. The CDR3 DNA follows: TGTGCCAGCAGCCAAGCTTCTAGCGGGCTCTCCTACGAGCAGTACTTC. The chain is built from TRBV4-2 and TRBJ2-7, with 8 bases identical to TRBD2. V was clipped by 1 base and J by 0 bases; unmatched bases: 5. The CDR3 contains 16 residues. From germline, CDR1 is LGHNA and CDR2 YNFKEQ.

This chain uses TRBV5-4 with TRBJ1-3, with D possibly TRBD1 on 5 matching bases. The CDR3 sequence is 15 residues long. CDR1 SGHNT and CDR2 YYREEE come from the germline V gene (reference sequence). V was pared by 0 bases and J by 2 bases, with 9 bases between. The CDR3 DNA reads TGTGCCAGCAGCTTGGATCCAGGGACTGGAAACACCATATATTTT. Translation gives CASSLDPGTGNTIYF.

This chain links TRBV28 with TRBJ2-7; 11 nucleotides agree with TRBD2. This CDR3 comprises 16 residues. V was pared by 6 bases and J by 0 bases, with 7 bases of the junction left unmatched. The V gene's germline CDR1 is MDHEN and CDR2 SYDVKM. CDR3 in amino acids: CASRKGLAAHSYEQYF. The CDR3 DNA reads as TGTGCCAGCAGAAAGGGACTAGCGGCCCACTCCTACGAGCAGTACTTC.

The J gene is TRBJ1-2, the V gene TRBV27; tentative D call: TRBD1 (6 bases). Looked up from germline, CDR1 is MNHEY and CDR2 is SMNVEV (reference sequence). This CDR3 comprises 15 residues. Between the trimmed V and J ends, which lost 7 bases and 8 bases, there was a span of 23 bases. CDR3 amino acids: CASTPTGGGIWGYTF. CDR3 sequence (DNA): TGTGCCAGCACCCCAACGGGAGGGGGGATATGGGGCTACACCTTC.

The chain links TRBV24-1 to TRBJ2-5, with D possibly TRBD2 on 5 matching bases. This CDR3 spans 14 amino acids. V was trimmed by 9 bases and J by 5 bases, leaving 18 bases between them. Germline V CDR1 and CDR2: KGHDR, SFDVKD. CDR3 bases: TGTGCCACCGCGCGGACTGCCTCGGAGGAGACCCAGTACTTC. This sequence encodes CATARTASEETQYF.

This clone was counted a single time. V usage is TRBV7-9 and J usage is TRBJ2-5; D might be TRBD2 (6 bases). The CDR3 is 14 amino acids. Germline lookup yields CDR1 SEHNR and CDR2 FQNEAQ (reference sequence). The V end lost 5 bases, the J end lost 5 bases, and 15 bases lay between the germline ends. The CDR3 protein is CASSPSEGRETQYF. Written as DNA, the CDR3 is TGTGCCAGCAGCCCGTCGGAGGGGAGGGAGACCCAGTACTTC.

J is TRBJ2-7 and V is TRBV6-1, with D maybe TRBD2 (5 bases). The CDR3 is 15 amino acids. Germline lookup yields CDR1 MNHNS and CDR2 SASEGT. Between the trimmed V and J ends, which lost 2 bases and 5 bases, there was a span of 16 bases. In DNA, the CDR3 is TGTGCCAGCAGTGAACCCCACCTGGGAGAGCACGAGCAGTACTTC. Protein product: CASSEPHLGEHEQYF.

The V call is TRBV11-2, the J call TRBJ1-5; possibly TRBD1 for D (5 bases). Germline assignment: CDR1 SGHAT and CDR2 FQNNGV. V was trimmed by 4 bases and J by 3 bases, leaving 13 bases between them. CDR3 length: 15 amino acids. The DNA of the CDR3 is TGTGCCAGCAGCTCAGGCACGACAGTCAATCAGCCCCAGCATTTT. Its translation: CASSSGTTVNQPQHF.

This clone has only one observation. The chain uses TRBV28 and TRBJ2-2, with 8 positions matching TRBD1. Trimming at V came to 5 bases and at J to 6 bases, leaving 17 bases not matched to a gene. This CDR3 comprises 18 residues. The germline CDR1 and CDR2 sequences are MDHEN and SYDVKM. CDR3 DNA: TGTGCCAGCAGTCAGGGGGCCGGGGGCGTTGAGCTCGCCGGGGAGCTGTTTTTT. Residues: CASSQGAGGVELAGELFF.

J is TRBJ2-3 and V is TRBV7-8, with D hard to call. This CDR3 spans 12 amino acids. CDR1 and CDR2 from the germline V gene are SGHVS and FQNEAQ. Deletions cut 5 bases from V and 2 bases from J, with 5 bases between. CDR3 residues: CASSPHTDTQYF. The CDR3 DNA reads TGTGCCAGCAGCCCCCACACAGATACGCAGTATTTT.

The genes are TRBV18 and TRBJ1-4; the match to TRBD1 covers 7 bases. After removal of 4 bases from V and 0 bases from J, the junction contained 5 bases not matched to a gene. In germline, CDR1 is KGHSH, CDR2 LQKENI. The CDR3 runs 16 residues. The CDR3 sequence: CASSRGQVATNEKLFF. The CDR3 nucleotides are TGTGCCAGCTCACGTGGACAGGTTGCAACTAATGAAAAACTGTTTTTT.

The CDR3 protein is CAWSVGQSNSPLHF. The DNA of the CDR3 is TGTGCCTGGAGTGTCGGACAGAGTAATTCACCCCTCCACTTT. The gene calls are TRBV30 and TRBJ1-6; a weak D match, TRBD1 (6 bases). Germline-derived CDR1 and CDR2 are GTSNPN and SVGIG (reference sequence). The V gene lost 0 bases and the J gene lost 6 bases, with 9 bases spanning the gap. There are 14 residues in the CDR3.

The rearrangement links TRBV19 to TRBJ2-1; D gene unclear. The CDR3 consists of 14 residues. V shed 7 bases and J shed 3 bases, with 13 bases lying between them. CDR1 and CDR2 (germline): LNHDA, SQIVND (reference sequence). DNA of the CDR3: TGTGCCAGTACCTCTCCAGGTCACTACAATGAGCAGTTCTTC. Encoded protein: CASTSPGHYNEQFF.

This chain uses TRBV2 with TRBJ1-2, with D possibly matching TRBD1 (5 bases). The CDR3 contains 12 residues. Germline CDR1 reads SNHLY; CDR2 reads FYNNEI. The V end was cut by 4 bases, the J end by 6 bases, with 9 bases between. The DNA of the CDR3 is TGTGCCAGCAGTGTGGGGGAGGATGGCTACACCTTC. Encoded protein: CASSVGEDGYTF. Filled out from reference TRBV2 and TRBJ1-2, the complete variable domain reads EPEVTQTPSHQVTQMGQEVILRCVPISNHLYFYWYRQILGQKVEFLVSFYNNEISEKSEIFDDQFSVERPDGSNFTLKIRSTKLEDSAMYFCASSVGEDGYTFGSGTRLTVV.

V and J are TRBV28 and TRBJ2-3, with 8 bases that match TRBD1. V lost 6 bases to trimming and J lost 5 bases; unmatched junction nucleotides: 19. The germline V gene encodes CDR1 MDHEN and CDR2 SYDVKM. This CDR3 comprises 18 residues. The CDR3 DNA is TGTGCCAGCAGCCTTCTCCAGGGGGCAGGACTGTCGGGAGATACGCAGTATTTT. Protein: CASSLLQGAGLSGDTQYF. Drawing the rest from reference TRBV28 and TRBJ2-3, the complete variable domain is DVKVTQSSRYLVKRTGEKVFLECVQDMDHENMFWYRQDPGLGLRLIYFSYDVKMKEKGDIPEGYSVSREKKERFSLILESASTNQTSMYLCASSLLQGAGLSGDTQYFGPGTRLTVL.

The genes are TRBV23-1 and TRBJ1-5; unclear D gene. TRBV23-1 is marked as an open reading frame, function uncertain. Deletions cut 0 bases from V and 3 bases from J, with 3 bases between. This CDR3 region has 13 residues. Here the CDR3 DNA reads TGCGCCAGCAGTCAATCCGTCAATCAGCCCCAGCATTTT. Translation: CASSQSVNQPQHF.

The chain employs TRBV6-6 and TRBJ1-1, with TRBD1 identical over 9 bases. The CDR3 has 16 amino acids. Looked up from germline, CDR1 is MNHNY and CDR2 is SVGAGI (reference sequence). V lost 6 bases to trimming and J lost 0 bases; unmatched junction nucleotides: 8. The CDR3 region is CASRLQGAPVNTEAFF. The CDR3 DNA sequence: TGTGCCAGCAGACTACAGGGGGCTCCCGTGAACACTGAAGCTTTCTTT.